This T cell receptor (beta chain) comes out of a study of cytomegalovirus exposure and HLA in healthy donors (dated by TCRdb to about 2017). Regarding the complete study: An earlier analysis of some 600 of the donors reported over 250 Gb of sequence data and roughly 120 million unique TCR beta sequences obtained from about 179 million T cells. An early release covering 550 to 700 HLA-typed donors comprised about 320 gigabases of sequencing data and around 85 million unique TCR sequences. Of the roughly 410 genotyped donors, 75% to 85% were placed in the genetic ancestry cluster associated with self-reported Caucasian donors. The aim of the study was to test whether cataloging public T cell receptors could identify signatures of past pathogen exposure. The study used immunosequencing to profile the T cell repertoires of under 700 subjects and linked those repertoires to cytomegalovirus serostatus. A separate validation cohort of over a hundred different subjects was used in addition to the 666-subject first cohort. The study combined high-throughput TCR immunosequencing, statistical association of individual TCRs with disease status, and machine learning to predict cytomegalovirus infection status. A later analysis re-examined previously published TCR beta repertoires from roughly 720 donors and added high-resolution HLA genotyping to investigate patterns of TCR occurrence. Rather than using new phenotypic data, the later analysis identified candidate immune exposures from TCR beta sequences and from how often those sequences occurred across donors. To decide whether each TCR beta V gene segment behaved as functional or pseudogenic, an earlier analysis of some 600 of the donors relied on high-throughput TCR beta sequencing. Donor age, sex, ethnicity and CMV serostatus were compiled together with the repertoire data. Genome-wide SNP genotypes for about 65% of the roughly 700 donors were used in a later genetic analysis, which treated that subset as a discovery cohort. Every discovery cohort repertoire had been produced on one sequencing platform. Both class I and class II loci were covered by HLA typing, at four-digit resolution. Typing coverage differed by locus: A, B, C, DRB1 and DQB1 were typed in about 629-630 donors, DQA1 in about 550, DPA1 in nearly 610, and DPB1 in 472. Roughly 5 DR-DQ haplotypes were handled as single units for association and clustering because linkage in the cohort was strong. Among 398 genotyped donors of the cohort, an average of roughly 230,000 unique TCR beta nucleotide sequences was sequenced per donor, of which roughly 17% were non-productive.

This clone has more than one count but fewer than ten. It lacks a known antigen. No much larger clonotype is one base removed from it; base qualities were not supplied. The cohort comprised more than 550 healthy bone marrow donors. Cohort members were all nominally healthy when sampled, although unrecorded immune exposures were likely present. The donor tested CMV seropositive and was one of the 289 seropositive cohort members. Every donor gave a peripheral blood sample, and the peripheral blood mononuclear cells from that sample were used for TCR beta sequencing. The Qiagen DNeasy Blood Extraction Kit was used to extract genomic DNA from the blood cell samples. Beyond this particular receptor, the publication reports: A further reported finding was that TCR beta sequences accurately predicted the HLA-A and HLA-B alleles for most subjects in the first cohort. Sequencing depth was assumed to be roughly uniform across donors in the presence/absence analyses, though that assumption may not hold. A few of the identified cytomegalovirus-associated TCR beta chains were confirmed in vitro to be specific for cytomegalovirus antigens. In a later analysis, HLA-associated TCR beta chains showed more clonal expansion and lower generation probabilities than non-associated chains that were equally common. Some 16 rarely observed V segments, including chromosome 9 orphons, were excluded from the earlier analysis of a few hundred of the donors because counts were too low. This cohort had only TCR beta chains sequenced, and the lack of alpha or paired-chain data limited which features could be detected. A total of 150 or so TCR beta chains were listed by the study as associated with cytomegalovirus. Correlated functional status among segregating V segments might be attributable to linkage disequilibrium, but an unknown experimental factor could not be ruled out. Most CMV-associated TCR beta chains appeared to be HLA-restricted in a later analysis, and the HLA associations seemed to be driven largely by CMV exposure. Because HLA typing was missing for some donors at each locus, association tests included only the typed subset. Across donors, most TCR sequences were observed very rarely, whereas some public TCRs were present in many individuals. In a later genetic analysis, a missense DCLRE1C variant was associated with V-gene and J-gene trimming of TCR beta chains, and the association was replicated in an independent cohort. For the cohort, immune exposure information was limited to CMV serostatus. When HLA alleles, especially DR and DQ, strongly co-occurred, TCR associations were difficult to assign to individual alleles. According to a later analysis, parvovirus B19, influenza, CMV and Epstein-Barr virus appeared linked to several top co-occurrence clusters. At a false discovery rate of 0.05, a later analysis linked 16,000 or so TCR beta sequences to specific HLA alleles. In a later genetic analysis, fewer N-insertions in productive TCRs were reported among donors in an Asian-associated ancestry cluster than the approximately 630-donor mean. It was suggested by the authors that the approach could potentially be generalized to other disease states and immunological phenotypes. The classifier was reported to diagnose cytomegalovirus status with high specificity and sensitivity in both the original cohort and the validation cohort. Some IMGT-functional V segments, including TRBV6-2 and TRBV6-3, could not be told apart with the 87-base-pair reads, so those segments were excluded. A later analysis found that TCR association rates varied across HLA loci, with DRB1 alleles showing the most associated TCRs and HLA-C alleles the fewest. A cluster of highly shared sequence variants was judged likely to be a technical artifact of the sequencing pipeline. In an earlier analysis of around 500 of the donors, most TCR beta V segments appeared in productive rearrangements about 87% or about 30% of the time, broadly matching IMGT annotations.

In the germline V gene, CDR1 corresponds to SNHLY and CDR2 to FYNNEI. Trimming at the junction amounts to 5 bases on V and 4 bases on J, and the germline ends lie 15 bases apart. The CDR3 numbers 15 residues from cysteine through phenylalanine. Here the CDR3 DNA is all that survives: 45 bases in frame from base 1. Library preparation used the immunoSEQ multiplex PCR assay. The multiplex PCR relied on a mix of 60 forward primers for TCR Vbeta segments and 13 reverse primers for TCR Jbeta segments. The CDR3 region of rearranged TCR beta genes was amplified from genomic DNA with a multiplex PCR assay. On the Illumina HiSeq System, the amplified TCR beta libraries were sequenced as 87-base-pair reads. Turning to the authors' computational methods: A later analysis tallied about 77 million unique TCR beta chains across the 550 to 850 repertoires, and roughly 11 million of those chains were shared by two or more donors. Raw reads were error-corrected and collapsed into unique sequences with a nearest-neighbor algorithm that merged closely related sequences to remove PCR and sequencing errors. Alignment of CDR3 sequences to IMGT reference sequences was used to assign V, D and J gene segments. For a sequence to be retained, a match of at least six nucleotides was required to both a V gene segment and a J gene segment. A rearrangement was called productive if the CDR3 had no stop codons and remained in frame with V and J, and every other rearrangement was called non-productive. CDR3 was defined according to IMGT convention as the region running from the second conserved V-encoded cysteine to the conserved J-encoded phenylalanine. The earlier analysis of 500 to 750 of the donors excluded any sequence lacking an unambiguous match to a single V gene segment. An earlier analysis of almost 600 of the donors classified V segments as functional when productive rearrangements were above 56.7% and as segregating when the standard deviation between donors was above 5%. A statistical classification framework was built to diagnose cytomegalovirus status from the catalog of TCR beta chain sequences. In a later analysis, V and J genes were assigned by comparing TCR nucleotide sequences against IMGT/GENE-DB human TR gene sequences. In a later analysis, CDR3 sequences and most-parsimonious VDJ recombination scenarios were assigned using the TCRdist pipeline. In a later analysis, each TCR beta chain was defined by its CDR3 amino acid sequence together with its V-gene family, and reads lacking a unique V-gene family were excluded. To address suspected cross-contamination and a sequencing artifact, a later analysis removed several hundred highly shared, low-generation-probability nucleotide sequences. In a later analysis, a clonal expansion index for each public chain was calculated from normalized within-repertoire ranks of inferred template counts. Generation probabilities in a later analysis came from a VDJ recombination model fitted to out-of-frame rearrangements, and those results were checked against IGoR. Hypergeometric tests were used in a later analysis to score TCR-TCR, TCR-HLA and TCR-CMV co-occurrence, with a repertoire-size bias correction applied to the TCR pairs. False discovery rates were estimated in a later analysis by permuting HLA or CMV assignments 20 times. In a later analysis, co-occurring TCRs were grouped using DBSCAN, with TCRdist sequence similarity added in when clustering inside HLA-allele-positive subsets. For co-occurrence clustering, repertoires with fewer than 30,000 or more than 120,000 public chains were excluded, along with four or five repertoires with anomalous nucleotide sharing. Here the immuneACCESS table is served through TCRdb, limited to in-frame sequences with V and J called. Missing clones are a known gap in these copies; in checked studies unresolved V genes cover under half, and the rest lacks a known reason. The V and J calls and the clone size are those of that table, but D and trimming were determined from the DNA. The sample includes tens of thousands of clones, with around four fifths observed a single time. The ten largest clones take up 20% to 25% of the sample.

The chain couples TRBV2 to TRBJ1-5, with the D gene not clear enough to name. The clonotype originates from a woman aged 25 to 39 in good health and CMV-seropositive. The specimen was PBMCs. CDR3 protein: CASSPRTGSNQPQHF. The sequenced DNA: TGTGCCAGCAGTCCAAGGACGGGATCAAATCAGCCCCAGCATTTT.